Below, 5 T cell receptor beta chains from the same sample are listed, as sequenced in a study of cytomegalovirus exposure and HLA in healthy donors. Use of 60 Vbeta and 13 Jbeta primers characterized the PCR. TCRdb keeps only in-frame clones here, not all; method: immunoSEQ multiplex PCR. The data hold approximately 240,000 clones, with 77% observed a single time. The sequencing sample was made of PBMCs. The receptors stem from a woman aged 55-75 years in good health and CMV-seropositive.

This clone has more than one count but fewer than ten. The same CDR3 also results from other DNA sequences found in this sample. The J gene is TRBJ1-1, the V gene TRBV11-1; D is ambiguous. The CDR3 runs to 15 residues. Trimming took 1 base from V and 1 from J, leaving 10 bases between them. The germline gives CDR1 SGHAT, CDR2 FQDESV (reference sequence). The CDR3 here is CASSLGIGANTEAFF. In nucleotides, the CDR3 is TGTGCCAGCAGCTTAGGGATAGGAGCGAACACTGAAGCTTTCTTT.

The chain is built from TRBV29-1 and TRBJ2-2; D possibly corresponds to TRBD2 (6 bases). CDR1 and CDR2 (germline): SQVTM, ANQGSEA. The V end lost 4 bases, the J end lost 1 base, and 10 bases lay between the germline ends. The CDR3 runs to 14 residues. The CDR3 DNA follows: TGCAGCGTTGTTCCGACTAGGAACACCGGGGAGCTGTTTTTT. Its translation: CSVVPTRNTGELFF.

The chain has TRBV4-1 and TRBJ2-1; 10 bases fit TRBD2. J was trimmed by 3 bases and V by 0 bases; bases with no gene match: 2. Germline V gene lookup returns CDR1 MGHRA and CDR2 YSYEKL. CDR3 length equals 16 residues. The CDR3 reads CASSQDPSGGYNEQFF. In nucleotides, the CDR3 is TGCGCCAGCAGCCAAGACCCTAGCGGGGGCTACAATGAGCAGTTCTTC.

The V gene is TRBV7-2, the J gene TRBJ2-7; TRBD2 agrees at 7 bases. V was pared by 5 bases and J by 4 bases, with 8 bases of the junction left unmatched. Germline loops: CDR1 SGHTA, CDR2 FQGNSA. The CDR3 spans 14 residues. CDR3 nucleotide sequence: TGTGCCAGCAGCCCACGGGGTAGCGGGTACGAGCAGTACTTC. This encodes CASSPRGSGYEQYF.

This clone has a single count. The gene calls are TRBV6-6 and TRBJ2-5; 8 positions agree with TRBD1. CDR3 size: 12 residues. V trimming: 6 bases; J trimming: 4 bases; junction bases outside the gene matches: 1. Per the germline V gene, CDR1 is MNHNY and CDR2 is SVGAGI (reference sequence). CDR3 sequence (DNA): TGTGCCAGCAGCGACAGGGGAGAGACCCAGTACTTC. Amino acids: CASSDRGETQYF.